The T cell receptor (beta chain) under discussion was sequenced for a study of OX40 agonist ivuxolimab in advanced cancers. Across the study: Hepatocellular carcinoma, melanoma, renal cell or head and neck cancer occurred in dose-escalation patients.

Sequencing used immunoSEQ multiplex PCR; TCRdb keeps in-frame clones, though not all of them. The table has tens of thousands of clones, approximately 93% seen once. V was cut by 2 bases and J by 5 bases, with 11 bases left in between. The germline V gene encodes CDR1 SGHKS and CDR2 YYEKEE (reference sequence). The CDR3 is 15 amino acids. Study outcomes and limitations: What antigens the expanded peripheral T cells recognized was never established.

On this clone: Its matching antigen is unknown.

This TCR came from an adult with an advanced solid tumor such as melanoma, head and neck, liver or kidney cancer. The rearrangement uses TRBV5-5 and TRBJ1-6, with a weak D call TRBD1 (5 bases). The specimen was CD4+ or CD8+ T cells sorted from blood, collected in a trial of the OX40 agonist ivuxolimab. The CDR3 region is CASSFPGPDNSPLHF. As DNA, the CDR3 is TGTGCCAGCAGCTTCCCGGGGCCGGATAATTCACCCCTCCACTTT.